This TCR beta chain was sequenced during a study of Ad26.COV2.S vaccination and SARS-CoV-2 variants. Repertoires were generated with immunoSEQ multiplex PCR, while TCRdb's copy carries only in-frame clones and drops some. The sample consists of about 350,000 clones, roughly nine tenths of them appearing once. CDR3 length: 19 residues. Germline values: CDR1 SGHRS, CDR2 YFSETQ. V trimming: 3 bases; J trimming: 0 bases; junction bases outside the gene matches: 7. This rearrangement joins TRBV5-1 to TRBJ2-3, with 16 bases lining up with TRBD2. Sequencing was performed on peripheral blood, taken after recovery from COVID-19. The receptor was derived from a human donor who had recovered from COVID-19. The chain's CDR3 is CASSSGLAGGHSSTDTQYF. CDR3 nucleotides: TGCGCCAGCAGCTCGGGACTAGCGGGGGGGCACTCAAGCACAGATACGCAGTATTTT.